This TCR beta chain was documented in a study of T cells after yellow fever vaccination. Germline V lookup: CDR1 SSHAT, CDR2 FNYEAQ (reference sequence). The CDR3 runs 16 residues. TCRdb recomputed calls from the 5' RACE reads with MiXCR, one row per CDR3 protein. The table records tens of thousands of distinct CDR3 sequences, more than 5.5% of them present only once. This clonotype was observed a handful of times. The junction differs from germline at one of its ends, possibly a read error. This TCR was recovered from a man aged 18 to 30 who received the YFV17D yellow fever vaccine. Source: CD8+ T cells sorted from PBMCs, taken 5 to 6 days after the first yellow fever vaccination. J is TRBJ2-1 and V is TRBV7-7, with 11 nucleotides matching TRBD2. In DNA, the CDR3 is TGTGCTAGCAGCCGGGGAGTAGCGGGGGGGCCAAATGAGCAGTTCTTC. This sequence encodes CASSRGVAGGPNEQFF.